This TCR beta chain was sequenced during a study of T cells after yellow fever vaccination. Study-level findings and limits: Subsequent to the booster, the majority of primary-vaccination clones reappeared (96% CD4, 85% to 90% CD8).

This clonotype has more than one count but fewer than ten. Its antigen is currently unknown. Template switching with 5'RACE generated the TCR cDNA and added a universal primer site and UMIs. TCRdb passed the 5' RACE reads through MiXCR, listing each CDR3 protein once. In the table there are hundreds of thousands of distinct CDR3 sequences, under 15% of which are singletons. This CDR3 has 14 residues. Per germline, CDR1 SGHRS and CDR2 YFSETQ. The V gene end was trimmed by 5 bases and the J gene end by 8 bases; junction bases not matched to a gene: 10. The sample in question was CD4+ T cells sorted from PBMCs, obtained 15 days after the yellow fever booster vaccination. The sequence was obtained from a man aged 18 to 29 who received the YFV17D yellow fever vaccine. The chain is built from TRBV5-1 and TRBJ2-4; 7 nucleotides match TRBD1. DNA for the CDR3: TGCGCCAGCAGTCGGGACAGCCCGAACGACATTCAGTACTTC. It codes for CASSRDSPNDIQYF.